This TCR beta chain was identified during a study of blood T cell repertoires in COVID-19 (dated by TCRdb to about 2020). Some background on the complete study: Collaborator samples came from the United States, Italy and Spain and covered acute and convalescent phases of COVID-19. The material from the prospective study consisted of cDNA or gDNA derived from T cells, B-cell-depleted T cells, or PBMCs. Deeply sampled blood TCRbeta repertoires from subjects exposed to, actively infected with, or recovered from COVID-19 were included in the dataset. The repertoires were released in a freely available public database intended as a resource for research on the immune response to SARS-CoV-2. The samples were drawn from the first 160 participants of the ongoing ImmuneRACE study and from 1,254 subjects provided by 6 global collaborators. Sample metadata almost always included a de-identified subject ID, COVID-19 status, age in years and sex. Where available, HLA class I and class II types were taken from metadata supplied by the sample provider and were not determined by assay-based typing.

Comment on this clone: Its recognized antigen is unknown. Base qualities are not recorded, but no much larger clone differs from it by a single base.

Each collaborating institution followed its own protocols to collect whole blood in K2EDTA tubes. For TCRbeta analysis, collaborators shipped samples in one of three forms: frozen whole blood, isolated PBMCs, or DNA extracted from either of those sample types. The immunoSEQ Assay, a bias-controlled multiplex PCR, was used to amplify TCRbeta CDR3 regions from genomic DNA. The published analysis was carried out like this. Within the assay, amplification of reference gene primers was used to estimate how many nucleated cells each sample contained. Sequence reads were collapsed and filtered to measure the absolute abundance of every unique TCRbeta CDR3 rearrangement. Productive Simpson clonality was computed per sample as the square root of Simpson's diversity index over productive rearrangements. This immuneACCESS table, as held by TCRdb, lists in-frame sequences with V and J called but not all clones. Of the missing ones, under half trace to an unresolved V gene in checked studies; the others have no known cause. D and trimming come from the DNA, and the V and J calls and clone size come from that table. The sample table contains some 38,000 clones; only one count was recorded for approximately 85% of them. Around 45% of the sample is in the top ten clones.

CDR1 and CDR2 are drawn from the germline V gene (reference sequence): LNHDA, SQIVND. The CDR3 runs 14 amino acids, cysteine and phenylalanine included. Solely the CDR3 DNA is kept, with 42 bases framed from the first base. Germline trimming amounts to 4 bases on V and 9 bases on J, with 7 as the count of junction bases outside the gene matches. Study-wide conclusions, independent of this receptor: Clinical and demographic metadata were provided uncurated, with the amount varying by source and participant.

This clonotype was sampled from a man between 60 and 70 years old with active or convalescent COVID-19. The sequenced material came from peripheral blood. The receptor chain draws on TRBV19 and TRBJ2-1, with 9 central nucleotides matching TRBD2. The CDR3 has the sequence CASSTIAGVGEQFF. The sequenced DNA: TGTGCCAGTAGTACCATAGCGGGAGTCGGTGAGCAGTTCTTC.